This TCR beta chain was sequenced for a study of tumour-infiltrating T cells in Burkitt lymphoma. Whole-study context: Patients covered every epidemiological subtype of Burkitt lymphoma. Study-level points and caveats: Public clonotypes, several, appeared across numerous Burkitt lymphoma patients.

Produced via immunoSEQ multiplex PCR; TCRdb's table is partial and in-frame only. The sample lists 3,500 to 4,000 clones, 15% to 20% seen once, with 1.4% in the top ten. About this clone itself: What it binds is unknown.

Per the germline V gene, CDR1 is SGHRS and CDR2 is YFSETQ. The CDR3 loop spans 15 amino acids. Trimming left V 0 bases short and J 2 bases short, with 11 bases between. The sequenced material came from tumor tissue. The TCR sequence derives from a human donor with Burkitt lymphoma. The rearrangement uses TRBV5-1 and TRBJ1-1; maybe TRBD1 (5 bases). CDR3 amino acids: CASSLEVGPNTEAFF. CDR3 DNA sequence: TGCGCCAGCAGCTTGGAGGTGGGACCTAACACTGAAGCTTTCTTT.